A selection of T cell receptor beta chains follows, all from one sample in a study of blood T cells in healthy people across ages. TCRdb reprocessed the 5' RACE reads with MiXCR, giving one entry per CDR3 protein. Among 1.5 million to 1.9 million distinct CDR3 sequences listed, 42% were seen once. Sequenced material: blood. These receptors were taken from a woman under 30 in good health. Each CDR3 is given with its conserved first and last residue. Fields, in order: CDR3 DNA, CDR3 protein, D gene, clone size, J gene, V gene. A D gene is named only where the DNA matches it firmly. The size entry is marked missing in some rows and otherwise reads once, few, many or a size class.

CDR3 DNA: TGTGCCAGCAGCAAAGGCAAGGCAACTGGGGCCAACGTCCTGACTTTC
CDR3 protein: CASSKGKATGANVLTF
D gene: .
clone size: many
J gene: TRBJ2-6
V gene: TRBV21-1

CDR3 DNA: TGTGTCAGCAGCCCATCGGTGTGGAGCACAGATACGCAGTATTTT
CDR3 protein: CVSSPSVWSTDTQYF
D gene: .
clone size: .
J gene: TRBJ2-3
V gene: TRBV27

CDR3 DNA: TGCGCCAGCAGCCTACGAATGGGGGGCGGACCACAAGAGACCCAGTACTTC
CDR3 protein: CASSLRMGGGPQETQYF
D gene: .
clone size: few
J gene: TRBJ2-5
V gene: TRBV4-3

CDR3 DNA: TGTGCCAGCAGTGATCGGCACCGGGAGCTGTTTTTT
CDR3 protein: CASSDRHRELFF
D gene: .
clone size: .
J gene: TRBJ2-2
V gene: TRBV25-1

CDR3 DNA: TGTGCCACCAGTGACCCAGGACACGACTCGGGTCAGCCCCAGCATTTT
CDR3 protein: CATSDPGHDSGQPQHF
D gene: .
clone size: .
J gene: TRBJ1-5
V gene: TRBV24-1

CDR3 DNA: TGCAGCGTTGAAGGGGTAGGTGAAGCTTTCTTT
CDR3 protein: CSVEGVGEAFF
D gene: .
clone size: .
J gene: TRBJ1-1
V gene: TRBV29-1

CDR3 DNA: TGTGCCAGCAGGGCCGGGACAGGGGTTTGGAATGAGCAGTACTTC
CDR3 protein: CASRAGTGVWNEQYF
D gene: TRBD1
clone size: .
J gene: TRBJ2-5
V gene: TRBV5-5

CDR3 DNA: TGTGCCTGCAGCCCCCGACTAGTATACCAAGAGACCCAGTACTTC
CDR3 protein: CACSPRLVYQETQYF
D gene: .
clone size: once
J gene: TRBJ2-5
V gene: TRBV7-2

CDR3 DNA: TGTGCCAGCAGTTCGGGCGGACCTGGAAAGGCTTTCTTT
CDR3 protein: CASSSGGPGKAFF
D gene: .
clone size: many
J gene: TRBJ1-1
V gene: TRBV7-2

CDR3 DNA: TGTGCCAGCAGCTCGGCCGACAGGCTGGGCTATGGCTACACCTTC
CDR3 protein: CASSSADRLGYGYTF
D gene: .
clone size: few
J gene: TRBJ1-2
V gene: TRBV7-9

CDR3 DNA: TGTGCCAGCAGCTTAGGGCCTCCGGACAGGGTTTGTGGCTACACCTTC
CDR3 protein: CASSLGPPDRVCGYTF
D gene: TRBD1
clone size: .
J gene: TRBJ1-2
V gene: TRBV7-6

CDR3 DNA: TGTGCCATCAGTCGACAGGGGGGAGATCAGCCCCAGCATTTT
CDR3 protein: CAISRQGGDQPQHF
D gene: TRBD1
clone size: .
J gene: TRBJ1-5
V gene: TRBV10-3

CDR3 DNA: TGTGCCAGCAGCTTAATCCGGGGGGCGTACAATGAGCAGTACTTC
CDR3 protein: CASSLIRGAYNEQYF
D gene: .
clone size: few
J gene: TRBJ2-5
V gene: TRBV7-8

CDR3 DNA: TGTGCCAGCGGAATGGCAGGCCTTGACTATGGCTACACCTTC
CDR3 protein: CASGMAGLDYGYTF
D gene: .
clone size: .
J gene: TRBJ1-2
V gene: TRBV11-2

CDR3 DNA: TGTGCCAGCAGGAGAGGGGGAGGAGGTCCCCAGCATTTT
CDR3 protein: CASRRGGGGPQHF
D gene: .
clone size: .
J gene: TRBJ1-5
V gene: TRBV6-5

CDR3 DNA: TGTGCCAGCAGTCCTGGACTCTCGGGCTACACCTTC
CDR3 protein: CASSPGLSGYTF
D gene: .
clone size: .
J gene: TRBJ1-2
V gene: TRBV7-9

CDR3 DNA: TGCAGCGTGGGGGTAGCGGGGGCATACAATGAGCAGTTCTTC
CDR3 protein: CSVGVAGAYNEQFF
D gene: TRBD2
clone size: few
J gene: TRBJ2-1
V gene: TRBV29-1

CDR3 DNA: TGTGCCAGCAGTGTCGACCTTTCGGACAATGAGCAGTTCTTC
CDR3 protein: CASSVDLSDNEQFF
D gene: .
clone size: few
J gene: TRBJ2-1
V gene: TRBV6-5

CDR3 DNA: TGTGCCAGTAGTCCAATAGGACTAGCGGGCTCCTACAATGAGCAGTTCTTC
CDR3 protein: CASSPIGLAGSYNEQFF
D gene: TRBD2
clone size: .
J gene: TRBJ2-1
V gene: TRBV28

CDR3 DNA: TGTGCCAGCGGAACCGGGACAGGAACCTACGAGCAGTACTTC
CDR3 protein: CASGTGTGTYEQYF
D gene: TRBD1
clone size: .
J gene: TRBJ2-7
V gene: TRBV27

CDR3 DNA: TGTGCCAGCAGCTTAGTCTCCGGGGCAGGGGATTCACCCCTCCACTTT
CDR3 protein: CASSLVSGAGDSPLHF
D gene: .
clone size: few
J gene: TRBJ1-6
V gene: TRBV7-9

CDR3 DNA: TGTGCCAGCAGCTCCCTCGGGACTGGCTACACCTTC
CDR3 protein: CASSSLGTGYTF
D gene: .
clone size: .
J gene: TRBJ1-2
V gene: TRBV13

CDR3 DNA: TGCGCCAGCAGCCAAGATCTGGAGCTAGAAGCTTTCTTT
CDR3 protein: CASSQDLELEAFF
D gene: .
clone size: few
J gene: TRBJ1-1
V gene: TRBV4-3

CDR3 DNA: TGTGCCAGCAGTTTAAGGGGCCGACGGTTATTCTCCTACGAGCAGTACTTC
CDR3 protein: CASSLRGRRLFSYEQYF
D gene: .
clone size: .
J gene: TRBJ2-7
V gene: TRBV28

CDR3 DNA: TGCAGTGCTAGAGATTCCGGGTATGGCTACACCTTC
CDR3 protein: CSARDSGYGYTF
D gene: .
clone size: many
J gene: TRBJ1-2
V gene: TRBV20-1

CDR3 DNA: TGCAGCGTTGAAGTTGGGGGAATTGGAGATACGCAGTATTTT
CDR3 protein: CSVEVGGIGDTQYF
D gene: .
clone size: .
J gene: TRBJ2-3
V gene: TRBV29-1

CDR3 DNA: TGTGCCAGCAGCTCGCAACCGTGGGAACCTGGAAACACCATATATTTT
CDR3 protein: CASSSQPWEPGNTIYF
D gene: .
clone size: .
J gene: TRBJ1-3
V gene: TRBV7-9

CDR3 DNA: TGTGCCAGCAGTGTGGGGGTAGCGGGGACTACGCAGTATTTT
CDR3 protein: CASSVGVAGTTQYF
D gene: TRBD2
clone size: few
J gene: TRBJ2-3
V gene: TRBV2

CDR3 DNA: TGTGCCAGCAGTTACTCATCCGGGACAGGGGTACCAGATACGCAGTATTTT
CDR3 protein: CASSYSSGTGVPDTQYF
D gene: TRBD1
clone size: few
J gene: TRBJ2-3
V gene: TRBV6-6

CDR3 DNA: TGCGCCAGCAGCTTTTTGAGTGCAGGGAGCTACGAGCAGTACTTC
CDR3 protein: CASSFLSAGSYEQYF
D gene: .
clone size: few
J gene: TRBJ2-7
V gene: TRBV5-1

CDR3 DNA: TGTGCCAGCAGATGGGACAGGACGTCCTACGAGCAGTACTTC
CDR3 protein: CASRWDRTSYEQYF
D gene: TRBD1
clone size: few
J gene: TRBJ2-7
V gene: TRBV6-5

CDR3 DNA: TGTGCCAGCAGTCTCCCAGGACTCATGGCAGATACGCAGTATTTT
CDR3 protein: CASSLPGLMADTQYF
D gene: .
clone size: .
J gene: TRBJ2-3
V gene: TRBV28

CDR3 DNA: TGTGCCAGCAGCCCATACCTGACTAGCGGCACAGATACGCAGTATTTT
CDR3 protein: CASSPYLTSGTDTQYF
D gene: TRBD2
clone size: few
J gene: TRBJ2-3
V gene: TRBV7-9

CDR3 DNA: TGCGCCAGCAGCCAATCCCTAGCGGGGGGTAACGAGCAGTACTTC
CDR3 protein: CASSQSLAGGNEQYF
D gene: TRBD2
clone size: .
J gene: TRBJ2-7
V gene: TRBV4-1

CDR3 DNA: TGTGCCAGCAGAGTTCGGGGCCTAAGGGGCTACACCTTC
CDR3 protein: CASRVRGLRGYTF
D gene: .
clone size: .
J gene: TRBJ1-2
V gene: TRBV21-1

CDR3 DNA: TGCGCCAGCAGCCTTGTGGGGGCCGCCAATGAGCAGTTCTTC
CDR3 protein: CASSLVGAANEQFF
D gene: .
clone size: .
J gene: TRBJ2-1
V gene: TRBV4-3

CDR3 DNA: TGCAGTGCTGGGGCCCCCGGGACAGGGGCTTATGGCTACACCTTC
CDR3 protein: CSAGAPGTGAYGYTF
D gene: TRBD1
clone size: .
J gene: TRBJ1-2
V gene: TRBV20-1

CDR3 DNA: TGTGCCAGCAGCCCGATCGACCCCGTGAACACTGAAGCTTTCTTT
CDR3 protein: CASSPIDPVNTEAFF
D gene: .
clone size: .
J gene: TRBJ1-1
V gene: TRBV3-1

CDR3 DNA: TGCGCCAGCAGCCAAGTGGGAGGGGGATTCTACAATGAGCAGTTCTTC
CDR3 protein: CASSQVGGGFYNEQFF
D gene: .
clone size: .
J gene: TRBJ2-1
V gene: TRBV4-3

CDR3 DNA: TGTGCCAGCAGCAAAAAGGGAGCCTACGAGCAGTACTTC
CDR3 protein: CASSKKGAYEQYF
D gene: .
clone size: .
J gene: TRBJ2-7
V gene: TRBV7-2

CDR3 DNA: TGCGCCAGCAGCCAAGGGCTCTCAGCGGGGGAGCGCACAGATACGCAGTATTTT
CDR3 protein: CASSQGLSAGERTDTQYF
D gene: TRBD2
clone size: .
J gene: TRBJ2-3
V gene: TRBV4-3

CDR3 DNA: TGCGCCAGCAGCCAAGTCCGATCCCCCTACGAGCAGTACTTC
CDR3 protein: CASSQVRSPYEQYF
D gene: .
clone size: .
J gene: TRBJ2-7
V gene: TRBV4-1

CDR3 DNA: TGTGCTACCCTTATGGGGAGCGGTCACACCGGGGAGCTGTTTTTT
CDR3 protein: CATLMGSGHTGELFF
D gene: .
clone size: many
J gene: TRBJ2-2
V gene: TRBV7-2

CDR3 DNA: TGTGCCAGCAGTTCGACTCGGACTAGCTGGGCAGAGACCCAGTACTTC
CDR3 protein: CASSSTRTSWAETQYF
D gene: TRBD2
clone size: .
J gene: TRBJ2-5
V gene: TRBV28

CDR3 DNA: TGTGCCAGCAGCCAAGAATCGGACAGTTCTTACAATGAGCAGTTCTTC
CDR3 protein: CASSQESDSSYNEQFF
D gene: .
clone size: few
J gene: TRBJ2-1
V gene: TRBV14

CDR3 DNA: TGTGCCAGCAGCGTAAGAGGAGGGACAGGGAATGGCTACACCTTC
CDR3 protein: CASSVRGGTGNGYTF
D gene: TRBD1
clone size: .
J gene: TRBJ1-2
V gene: TRBV9

CDR3 DNA: TGTGCCATCAGTGAGTCGGGGAGGGTAGCGGGAGGCACAGATACGCAGTATTTT
CDR3 protein: CAISESGRVAGGTDTQYF
D gene: TRBD2
clone size: few
J gene: TRBJ2-3
V gene: TRBV10-3

CDR3 DNA: TGCAGTACTAGAGCCCCCGGCGGAGGTAATCAGCCCCAGCATTTT
CDR3 protein: CSTRAPGGGNQPQHF
D gene: .
clone size: .
J gene: TRBJ1-5
V gene: TRBV20-1

CDR3 DNA: TGCAGCGGTGGAACCCTACAGGGGGCAAGAGAGACCCAGTACTTC
CDR3 protein: CSGGTLQGARETQYF
D gene: TRBD1
clone size: .
J gene: TRBJ2-5
V gene: TRBV29-1

CDR3 DNA: TGTGCCAGCAGTTTACGCCTACCCGGGCGGGGTAGCACAGATACGCAGTATTTT
CDR3 protein: CASSLRLPGRGSTDTQYF
D gene: .
clone size: .
J gene: TRBJ2-3
V gene: TRBV27

CDR3 DNA: TGCGCCAGCAGCCAACTGACAGGCCCCTACAATGAGCAGTTCTTC
CDR3 protein: CASSQLTGPYNEQFF
D gene: .
clone size: few
J gene: TRBJ2-1
V gene: TRBV4-1

CDR3 DNA: TGCGCCAGCAGCTTGGGGCCAGCGGGAGTTGTTAATGAGCAGTTCTTC
CDR3 protein: CASSLGPAGVVNEQFF
D gene: TRBD2
clone size: once
J gene: TRBJ2-1
V gene: TRBV5-1

CDR3 DNA: TGCAGTGCTAGGGCCCGACTAGCTACGCAGTATTTT
CDR3 protein: CSARARLATQYF
D gene: TRBD2
clone size: .
J gene: TRBJ2-3
V gene: TRBV20-1